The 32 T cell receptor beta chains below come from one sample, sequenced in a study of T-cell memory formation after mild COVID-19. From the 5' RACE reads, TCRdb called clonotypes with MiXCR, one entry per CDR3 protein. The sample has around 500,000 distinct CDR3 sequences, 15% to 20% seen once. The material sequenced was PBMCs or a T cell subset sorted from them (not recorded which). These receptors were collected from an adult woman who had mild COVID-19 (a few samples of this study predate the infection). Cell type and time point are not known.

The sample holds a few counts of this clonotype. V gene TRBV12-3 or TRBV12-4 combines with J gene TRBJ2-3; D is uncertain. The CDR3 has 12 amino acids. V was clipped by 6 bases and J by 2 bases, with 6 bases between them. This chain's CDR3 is CASRGFTDTQYF. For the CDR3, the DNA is TGTGCCAGCAGGGGCTTCACAGATACGCAGTATTTT.

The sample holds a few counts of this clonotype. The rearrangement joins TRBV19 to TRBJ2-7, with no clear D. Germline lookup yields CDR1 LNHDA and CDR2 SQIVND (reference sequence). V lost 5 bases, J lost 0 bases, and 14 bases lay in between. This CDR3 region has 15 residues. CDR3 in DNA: TGTGCCAGTAGTGTGCTGGGCGGAGCCTCCTACGAGCAGTACTTC. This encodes CASSVLGGASYEQYF.

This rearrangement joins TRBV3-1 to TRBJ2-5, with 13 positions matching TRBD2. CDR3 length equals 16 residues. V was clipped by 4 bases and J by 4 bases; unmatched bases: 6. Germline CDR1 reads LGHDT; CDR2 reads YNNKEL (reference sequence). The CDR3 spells CASSLWTSGRGETQYF. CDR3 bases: TGTGCCAGCAGCCTTTGGACTAGCGGGAGAGGAGAGACCCAGTACTTC.

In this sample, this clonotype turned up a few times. CDR3 sequence: CASSGTTWGYGYTF. In DNA form, the CDR3 reads TGTGCCAGCAGCGGGACAACCTGGGGCTATGGCTACACCTTC. The chain recombines TRBV7-9 with TRBJ1-2; D is possibly TRBD1 (6 bases). Per germline, CDR1 SEHNR and CDR2 FQNEAQ (reference sequence). V dropped 5 bases and J dropped 4 bases, with 14 bases sitting between them. The length of the CDR3 is 14 residues. Full variable domain (missing parts from reference TRBV7-9 and TRBJ1-2): DTGVSQNPRHKITKRGQNVTFRCDPISEHNRLYWYRQTLGQGPEFLTYFQNEAQLEKSRLLSDRFSAERPKGSFSTLEIQRTEQGDSAMYLCASSGTTWGYGYTFGSGTRLTVV.

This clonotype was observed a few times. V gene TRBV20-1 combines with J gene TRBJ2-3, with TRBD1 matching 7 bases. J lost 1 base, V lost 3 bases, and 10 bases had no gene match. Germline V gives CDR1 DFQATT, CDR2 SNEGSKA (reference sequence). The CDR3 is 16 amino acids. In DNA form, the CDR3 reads TGCAGTGCTAGCGAATTGGACGGACAGGGCACAGATACGCAGTATTTT. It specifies CSASELDGQGTDTQYF.

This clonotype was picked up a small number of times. The CDR3 sequence: CASSQVEYRVTEAFF. The DNA for the CDR3 is TGTGCCAGCAGCCAAGTCGAGTATAGGGTCACTGAAGCTTTCTTT. The chain carries TRBV3-1 and TRBJ1-1; D uncertain. V gave up 1 base and J gave up 4 bases, with 13 bases separating them. From germline, CDR1 is LGHDT and CDR2 YNNKEL (reference sequence). The CDR3 length is 15 residues.

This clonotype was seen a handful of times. This chain's CDR3 is CASSEAPRNTEAFF. The CDR3, as DNA: TGTGCCAGCAGTGAAGCCCCGAGGAACACTGAAGCTTTCTTT. The rearrangement links TRBV2 to TRBJ1-1; the D is unclear. CDR1 and CDR2 from the germline V gene are SNHLY and FYNNEI. The CDR3 runs 14 residues. Trimming removed 0 bases from V and 1 base from J, with 6 bases in between.

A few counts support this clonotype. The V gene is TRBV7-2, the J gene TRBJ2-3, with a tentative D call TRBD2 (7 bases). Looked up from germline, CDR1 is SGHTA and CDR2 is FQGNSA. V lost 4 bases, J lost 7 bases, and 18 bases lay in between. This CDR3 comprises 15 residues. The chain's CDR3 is CASSSLLGGANTQYF. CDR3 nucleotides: TGTGCCAGCAGCTCCCTCCTGGGGGGGGCAAATACGCAGTATTTT.

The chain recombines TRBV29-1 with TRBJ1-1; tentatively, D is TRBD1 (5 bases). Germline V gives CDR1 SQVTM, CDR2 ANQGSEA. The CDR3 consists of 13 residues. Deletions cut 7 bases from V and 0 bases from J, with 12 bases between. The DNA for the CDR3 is TGCAGCGCGATCGTACAGGTGAACACTGAAGCTTTCTTT. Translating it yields CSAIVQVNTEAFF. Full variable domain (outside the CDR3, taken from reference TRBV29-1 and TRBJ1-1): SAVISQKPSRDICQRGTSLTIQCQVDSQVTMMFWYRQQPGQSLTLIATANQGSEATYESGFVIDKFPISRPNLTFSTLTVSNMSPEDSSIYLCSAIVQVNTEAFFGQGTRLTVV.

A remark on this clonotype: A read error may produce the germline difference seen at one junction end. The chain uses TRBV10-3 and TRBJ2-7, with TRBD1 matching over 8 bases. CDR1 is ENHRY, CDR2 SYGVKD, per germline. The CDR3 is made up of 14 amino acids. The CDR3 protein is CAISPGQANPTRNF. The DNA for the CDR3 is TGTGCCATCAGTCCGGGACAGGCGAACCCTACCAGAAACTTC.

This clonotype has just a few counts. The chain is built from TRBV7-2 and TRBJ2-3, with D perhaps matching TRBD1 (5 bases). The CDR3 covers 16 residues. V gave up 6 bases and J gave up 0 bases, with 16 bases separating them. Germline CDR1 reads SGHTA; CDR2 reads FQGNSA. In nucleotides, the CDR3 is TGTGCCAGCAGTTGGAGAGGTGACAGCAGCACAGATACGCAGTATTTT. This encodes CASSWRGDSSTDTQYF. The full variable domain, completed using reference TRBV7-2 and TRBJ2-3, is GAGVSQSPSNKVTEKGKDVELRCDPISGHTALYWYRQSLGQGLEFLIYFQGNSAPDKSGLPSDRFSAERTGGSVSTLTIQRTQQEDSAVYLCASSWRGDSSTDTQYFGPGTRLTVL.

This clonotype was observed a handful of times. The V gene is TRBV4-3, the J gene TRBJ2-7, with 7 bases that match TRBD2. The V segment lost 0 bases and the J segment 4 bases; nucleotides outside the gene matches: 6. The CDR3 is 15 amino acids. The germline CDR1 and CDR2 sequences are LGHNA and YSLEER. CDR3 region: CASSQDLGRNYEQYF. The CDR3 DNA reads TGCGCCAGCAGCCAAGACCTCGGGAGGAATTACGAGCAGTACTTC.

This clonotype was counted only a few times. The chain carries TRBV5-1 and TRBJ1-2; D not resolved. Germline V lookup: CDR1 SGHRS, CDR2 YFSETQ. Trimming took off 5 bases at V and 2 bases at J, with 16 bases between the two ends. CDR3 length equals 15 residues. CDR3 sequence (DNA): TGCGCCAGCAGAGATATGGGAGGGTGGAACTATGGCTACACCTTC. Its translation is CASRDMGGWNYGYTF.

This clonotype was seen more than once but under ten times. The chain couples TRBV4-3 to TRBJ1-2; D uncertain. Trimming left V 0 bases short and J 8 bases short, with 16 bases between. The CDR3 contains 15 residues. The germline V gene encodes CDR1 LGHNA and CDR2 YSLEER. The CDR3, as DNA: TGCGCCAGCAGCCAAGATCTGGGCCCTTCCGGGGGCTACACCTTC. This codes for CASSQDLGPSGGYTF.

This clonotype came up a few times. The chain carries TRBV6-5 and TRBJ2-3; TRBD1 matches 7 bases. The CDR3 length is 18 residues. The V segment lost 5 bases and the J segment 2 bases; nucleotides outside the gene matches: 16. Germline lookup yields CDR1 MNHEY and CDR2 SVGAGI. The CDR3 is CASSRRQTGTAFTDTQYF. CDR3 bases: TGTGCCAGCAGTCGCCGACAGACAGGGACGGCTTTCACAGATACGCAGTATTTT.

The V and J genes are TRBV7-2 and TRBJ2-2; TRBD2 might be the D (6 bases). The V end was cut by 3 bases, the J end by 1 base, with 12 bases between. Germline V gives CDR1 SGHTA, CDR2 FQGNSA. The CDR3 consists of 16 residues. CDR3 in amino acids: CASSFGGRENTGELFF. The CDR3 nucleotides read TGTGCCAGCAGCTTCGGAGGGAGAGAGAACACCGGGGAGCTGTTTTTT.

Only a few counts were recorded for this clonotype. CDR3 region: CSARPRGLSAWMETNEKLFF. In DNA, the CDR3 is TGCAGTGCTAGACCGCGAGGACTTTCCGCCTGGATGGAAACTAATGAAAAACTGTTTTTT. This chain joins TRBV20-1 and TRBJ1-4; D gene uncertain. The V gene lost 2 bases and the J gene lost 1 base, with 26 bases spanning the gap. This CDR3 spans 20 amino acids. The germline V gene has CDR1 DFQATT and CDR2 SNEGSKA (reference sequence).

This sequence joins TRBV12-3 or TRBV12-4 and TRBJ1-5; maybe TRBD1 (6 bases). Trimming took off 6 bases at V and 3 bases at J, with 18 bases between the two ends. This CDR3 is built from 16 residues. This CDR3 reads CASSPWAGQLNQPQHF. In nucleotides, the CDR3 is TGTGCCAGCAGCCCATGGGCGGGACAACTCAATCAGCCCCAGCATTTT.

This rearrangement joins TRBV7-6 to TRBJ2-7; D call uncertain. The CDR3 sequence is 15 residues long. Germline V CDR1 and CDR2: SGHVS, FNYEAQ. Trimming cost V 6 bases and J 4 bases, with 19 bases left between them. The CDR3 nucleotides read TGTGCCAGCAGTTCCCCGTGGAGTAGCCCTTACGAGCAGTACTTC. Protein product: CASSSPWSSPYEQYF.

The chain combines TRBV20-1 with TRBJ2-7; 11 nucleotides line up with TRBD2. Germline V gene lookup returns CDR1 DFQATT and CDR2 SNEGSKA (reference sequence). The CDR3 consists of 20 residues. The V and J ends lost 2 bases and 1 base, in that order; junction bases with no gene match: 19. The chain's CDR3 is CSARPLAGEGDWGFSYEQYF. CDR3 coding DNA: TGCAGTGCTAGACCACTAGCGGGAGAAGGGGATTGGGGTTTTTCCTACGAGCAGTACTTC.

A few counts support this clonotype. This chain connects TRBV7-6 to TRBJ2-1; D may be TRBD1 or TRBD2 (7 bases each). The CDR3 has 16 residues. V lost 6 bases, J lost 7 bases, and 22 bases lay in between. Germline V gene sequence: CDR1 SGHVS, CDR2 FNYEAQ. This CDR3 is CASRSPRAGGGNEQFF. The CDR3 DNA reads TGTGCCAGCAGGTCCCCTCGGGCAGGGGGAGGGAATGAGCAGTTCTTC.

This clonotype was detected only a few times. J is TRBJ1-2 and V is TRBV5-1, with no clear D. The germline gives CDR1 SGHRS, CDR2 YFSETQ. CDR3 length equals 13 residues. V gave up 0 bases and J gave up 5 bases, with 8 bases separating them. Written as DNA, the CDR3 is TGCGCCAGCAGCTTGGTTGGGGAATATGGCTACACCTTC. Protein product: CASSLVGEYGYTF.

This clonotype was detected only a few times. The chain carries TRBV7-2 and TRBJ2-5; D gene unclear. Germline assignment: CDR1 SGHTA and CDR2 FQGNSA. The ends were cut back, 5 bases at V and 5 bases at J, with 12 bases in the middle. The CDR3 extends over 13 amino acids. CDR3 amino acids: CASSLQVGETQYF. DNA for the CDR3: TGTGCCAGCAGCCTCCAGGTCGGCGAGACCCAGTACTTC.

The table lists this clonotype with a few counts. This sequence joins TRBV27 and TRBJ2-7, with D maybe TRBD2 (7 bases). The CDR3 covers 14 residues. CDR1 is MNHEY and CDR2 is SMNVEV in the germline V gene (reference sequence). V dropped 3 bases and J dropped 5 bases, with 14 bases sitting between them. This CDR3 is CASSLGGTIDEQYF. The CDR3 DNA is TGTGCCAGCAGTTTGGGGGGGACAATTGACGAGCAGTACTTC.

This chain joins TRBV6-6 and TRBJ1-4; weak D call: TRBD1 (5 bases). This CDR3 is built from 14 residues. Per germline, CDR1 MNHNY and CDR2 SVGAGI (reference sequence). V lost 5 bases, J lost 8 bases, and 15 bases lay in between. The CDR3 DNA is TGTGCCAGCAGTCCCGAGGGTCAGGGCGAAAAACTGTTTTTT. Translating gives CASSPEGQGEKLFF.

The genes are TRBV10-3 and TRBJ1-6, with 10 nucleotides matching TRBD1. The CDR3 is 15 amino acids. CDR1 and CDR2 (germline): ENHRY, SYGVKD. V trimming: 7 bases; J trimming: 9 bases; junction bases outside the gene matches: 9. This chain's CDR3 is CAIKGTGALVSPLHF. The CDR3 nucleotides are TGTGCCATCAAAGGGACAGGGGCGTTGGTTTCACCCCTCCACTTT.

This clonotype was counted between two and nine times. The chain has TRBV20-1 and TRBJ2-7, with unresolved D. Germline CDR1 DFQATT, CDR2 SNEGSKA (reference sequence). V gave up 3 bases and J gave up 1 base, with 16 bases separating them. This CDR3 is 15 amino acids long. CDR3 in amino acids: CSASGQMERSYEQYF. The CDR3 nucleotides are TGCAGTGCTAGTGGTCAGATGGAGAGATCCTACGAGCAGTACTTC.

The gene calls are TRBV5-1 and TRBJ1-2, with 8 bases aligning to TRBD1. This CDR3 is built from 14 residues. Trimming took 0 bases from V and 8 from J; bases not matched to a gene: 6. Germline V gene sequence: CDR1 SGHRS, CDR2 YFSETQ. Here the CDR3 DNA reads TGCGCCAGCAGCTTGGGGGGGACAGGTCACGGCTACACCTTC. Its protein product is CASSLGGTGHGYTF.

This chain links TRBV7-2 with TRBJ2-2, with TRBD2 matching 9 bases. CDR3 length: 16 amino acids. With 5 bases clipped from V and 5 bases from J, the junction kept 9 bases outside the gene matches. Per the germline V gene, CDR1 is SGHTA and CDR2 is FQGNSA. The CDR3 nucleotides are TGTGCCAGCAGCAGGCGGGGGGGAACGGGTACCGGGGAGCTGTTTTTT. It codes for CASSRRGGTGTGELFF.

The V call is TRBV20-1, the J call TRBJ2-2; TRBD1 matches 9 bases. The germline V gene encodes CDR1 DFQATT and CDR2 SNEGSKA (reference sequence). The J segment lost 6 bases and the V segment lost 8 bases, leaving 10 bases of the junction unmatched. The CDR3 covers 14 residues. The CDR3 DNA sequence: TGCAGTCCAAGTTTGCGGGACAGGGCCGGGGAGCTGTTTTTT. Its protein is CSPSLRDRAGELFF.

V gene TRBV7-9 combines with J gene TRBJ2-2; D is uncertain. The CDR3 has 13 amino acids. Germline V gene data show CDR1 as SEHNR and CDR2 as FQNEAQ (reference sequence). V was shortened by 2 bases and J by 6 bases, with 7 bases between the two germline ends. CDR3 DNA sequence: TGTGCCAGCAGCTTAACGAGGCCCGGGGAGCTGTTTTTT. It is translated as CASSLTRPGELFF.

CDR3 protein: CATSRDSAGIRTGELFF. The CDR3 region has the DNA TGTGCCACCAGCAGAGATTCGGCCGGGATCAGAACCGGGGAGCTGTTTTTT. This sequence joins TRBV15 and TRBJ2-2; TRBD2 is a possible D gene (5 bases). Trimming shortened V by 0 bases and J by 5 bases, and 16 bases separated the two germline ends. The V gene's germline CDR1 is LNHNV and CDR2 YYDKDF (reference sequence). CDR3 length: 17 residues.